This T cell receptor beta chain was sequenced in a study of blood T cell repertoires in COVID-19. Losses at the gene ends were 5 bases for V and 4 bases for J; bases not matched to a gene: 14. The CDR3 extends over 17 amino acids. Germline CDR1 MNHEY, CDR2 SVGEGT. The data were produced by immunoSEQ multiplex PCR, yet TCRdb's version contains in-frame clones alone and is incomplete. The repertoire consists of a few hundred thousand clones, with 80% to 85% occurring once and the leading ten covering about 3.5%. This receptor was obtained from a man aged 50-60 years who had recovered from COVID-19. The sample consisted of PBMCs or T cells enriched from blood (not recorded which). The chain combines TRBV6-2 or TRBV6-3 with TRBJ1-2, with 9 bases that match TRBD1. The CDR3 coding sequence is TGTGCCAGCAGTACCCGGGACAGGGTAACAATTAGCTATGGCTACACCTTC. It is translated as CASSTRDRVTISYGYTF.